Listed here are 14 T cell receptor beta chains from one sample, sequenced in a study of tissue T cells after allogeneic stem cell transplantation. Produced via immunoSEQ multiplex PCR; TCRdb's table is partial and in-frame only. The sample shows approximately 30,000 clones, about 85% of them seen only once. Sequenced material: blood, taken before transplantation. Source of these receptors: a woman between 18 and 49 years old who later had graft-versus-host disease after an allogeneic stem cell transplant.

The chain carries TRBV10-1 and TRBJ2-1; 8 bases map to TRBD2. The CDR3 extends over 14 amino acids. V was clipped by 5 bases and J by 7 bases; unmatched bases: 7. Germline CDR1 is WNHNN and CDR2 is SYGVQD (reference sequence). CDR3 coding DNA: TGCGCCAGCAGTCAGACTAGCGAGGTTAATGAGCAGTTCTTC. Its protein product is CASSQTSEVNEQFF.

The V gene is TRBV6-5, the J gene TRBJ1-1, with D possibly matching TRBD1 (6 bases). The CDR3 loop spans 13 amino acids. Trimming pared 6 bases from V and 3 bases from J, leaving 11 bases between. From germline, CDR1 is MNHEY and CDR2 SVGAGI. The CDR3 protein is CASSLNRDTEAFF. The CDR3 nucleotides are TGTGCCAGCAGCCTAAACAGGGACACTGAAGCTTTCTTT.

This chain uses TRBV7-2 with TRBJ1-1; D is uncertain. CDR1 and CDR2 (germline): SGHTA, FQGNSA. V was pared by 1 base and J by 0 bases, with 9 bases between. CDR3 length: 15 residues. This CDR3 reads CASSLVVSLNTEAFF. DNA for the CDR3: TGTGCCAGCAGCTTAGTAGTATCCTTGAACACTGAAGCTTTCTTT.

The CDR3 protein is CASRPAWGENTEAFF. For the CDR3, the DNA is TGTGCCAGCAGGCCGGCGTGGGGGGAGAACACTGAAGCTTTCTTT. The V and J genes are TRBV28 and TRBJ1-1; maybe TRBD1 (5 bases). Trimming cost V 6 bases and J 1 base, with 15 bases left between them. The CDR3 is 15 amino acids. CDR1 is MDHEN, CDR2 SYDVKM, per germline.

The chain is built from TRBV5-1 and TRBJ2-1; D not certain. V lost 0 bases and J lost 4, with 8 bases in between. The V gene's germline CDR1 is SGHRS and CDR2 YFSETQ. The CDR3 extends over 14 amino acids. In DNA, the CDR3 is TGCGCCAGCAGCTTGGTAGGCTTTTACAATGAGCAGTTCTTC. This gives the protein CASSLVGFYNEQFF.

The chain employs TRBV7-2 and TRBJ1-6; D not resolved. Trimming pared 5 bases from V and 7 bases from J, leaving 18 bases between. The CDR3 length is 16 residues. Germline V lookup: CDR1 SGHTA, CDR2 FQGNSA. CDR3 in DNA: TGTGCCAGCAGCCCAGGACCCAACCCCAACAATTCACCCCTCCACTTT. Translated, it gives CASSPGPNPNNSPLHF.

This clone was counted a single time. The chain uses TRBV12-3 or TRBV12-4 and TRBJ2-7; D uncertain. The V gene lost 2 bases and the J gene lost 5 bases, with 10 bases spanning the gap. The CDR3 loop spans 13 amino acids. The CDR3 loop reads CASSLRASHEQYF. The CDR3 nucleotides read TGTGCCAGCAGTTTAAGGGCGTCCCACGAGCAGTACTTC.

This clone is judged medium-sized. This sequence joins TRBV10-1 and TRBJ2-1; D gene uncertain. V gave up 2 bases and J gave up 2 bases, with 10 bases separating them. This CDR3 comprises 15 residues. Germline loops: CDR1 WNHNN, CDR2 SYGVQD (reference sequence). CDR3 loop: CASSEGDEAYNEQFF. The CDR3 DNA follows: TGCGCCAGCAGTGAGGGAGACGAGGCCTACAATGAGCAGTTCTTC.

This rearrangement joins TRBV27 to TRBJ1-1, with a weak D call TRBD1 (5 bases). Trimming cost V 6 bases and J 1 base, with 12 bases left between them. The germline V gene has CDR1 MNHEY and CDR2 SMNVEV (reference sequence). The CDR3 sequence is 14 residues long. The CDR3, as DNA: TGTGCCAGCAGCCCAGGGACGGCGAACACTGAAGCTTTCTTT. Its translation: CASSPGTANTEAFF.

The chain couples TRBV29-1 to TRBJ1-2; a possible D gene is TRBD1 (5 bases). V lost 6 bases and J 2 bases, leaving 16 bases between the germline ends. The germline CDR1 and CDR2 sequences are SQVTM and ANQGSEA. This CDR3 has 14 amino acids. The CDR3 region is CSVHNRRSNYGYTF. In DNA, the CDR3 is TGCAGCGTCCATAACAGGAGAAGCAACTATGGCTACACCTTC.

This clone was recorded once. The CDR3 sequence is CASRTLRGTGGTQYF. The CDR3 DNA is TGCGCCAGCAGGACCCTTAGAGGGACCGGGGGTACGCAGTATTTT. The rearrangement uses TRBV10-2 and TRBJ2-3, with a possible D match to TRBD2 (6 bases). Germline loops: CDR1 WSHSY, CDR2 SAAADI. V was shortened by 6 bases and J by 8 bases, with 21 bases between the two germline ends. This CDR3 is built from 15 residues.

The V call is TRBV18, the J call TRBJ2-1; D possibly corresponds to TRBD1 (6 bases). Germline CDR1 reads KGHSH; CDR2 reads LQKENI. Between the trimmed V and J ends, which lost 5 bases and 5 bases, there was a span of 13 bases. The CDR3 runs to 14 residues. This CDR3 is CASSNYRVDNEQFF. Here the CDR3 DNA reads TGTGCCAGCTCAAACTACAGGGTGGACAATGAGCAGTTCTTC.

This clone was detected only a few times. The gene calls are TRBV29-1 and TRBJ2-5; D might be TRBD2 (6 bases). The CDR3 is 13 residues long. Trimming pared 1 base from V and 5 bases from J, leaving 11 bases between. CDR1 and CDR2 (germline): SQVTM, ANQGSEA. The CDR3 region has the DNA TGCAGCGTTGAAGTTGGGAGGCGGGAGACCCAGTACTTC. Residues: CSVEVGRRETQYF.

CDR3 nucleotides: TGTGCCTGGAGTAGGACGGACAGGGTGGGCGGGGAGCTGTTTTTT. Translated: CAWSRTDRVGGELFF. This chain joins TRBV30 and TRBJ2-2, with 8 bases matching TRBD1. This CDR3 has 15 residues. CDR1 and CDR2 from the germline V gene are GTSNPN and SVGIG (reference sequence). V trimming: 2 bases; J trimming: 7 bases; junction bases outside the gene matches: 9.